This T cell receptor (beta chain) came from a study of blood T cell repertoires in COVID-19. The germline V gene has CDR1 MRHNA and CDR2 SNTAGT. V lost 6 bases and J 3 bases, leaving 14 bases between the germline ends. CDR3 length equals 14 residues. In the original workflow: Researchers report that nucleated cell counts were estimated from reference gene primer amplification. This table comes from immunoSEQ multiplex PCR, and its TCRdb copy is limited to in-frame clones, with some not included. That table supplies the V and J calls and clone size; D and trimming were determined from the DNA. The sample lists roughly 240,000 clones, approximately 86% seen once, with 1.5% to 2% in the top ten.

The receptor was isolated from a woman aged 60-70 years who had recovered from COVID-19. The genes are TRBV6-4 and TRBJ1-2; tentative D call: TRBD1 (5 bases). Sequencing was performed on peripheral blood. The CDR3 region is CASRLGPGDYGYTF. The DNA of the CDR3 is TGTGCCAGCAGGTTGGGGCCGGGGGACTATGGCTACACCTTC.